What follows are 25 T cell receptor beta chains derived from one specimen sequenced in a study of T cells in localized non-small cell lung cancer. TCRdb's copy holds only in-frame clones and misses some; the assay was immunoSEQ multiplex PCR. The sample holds 30,000 to 45,000 clones, approximately 89% seen once. The sample here was peripheral blood, taken before any cancer treatment. The receptors stem from a woman aged 35-75 years with stage I lung adenocarcinoma.

This clone was picked up a small number of times. The chain is built from TRBV15 and TRBJ2-7; no definite D call. Germline CDR1 and CDR2: LNHNV and YYDKDF (reference sequence). The V end lost 1 base, the J end lost 2 bases, and 9 bases lay between the germline ends. This CDR3 contains 14 residues. The CDR3 loop reads CATSRAGTAYEQYF. The CDR3 DNA reads as TGTGCCACCAGCAGAGCCGGCACAGCCTACGAGCAGTACTTC.

The J gene is TRBJ2-1, the V gene TRBV10-2; D perhaps matches TRBD1 (6 bases). The CDR3 spans 14 residues. V gave up 6 bases and J gave up 3 bases, with 12 bases separating them. Germline CDR1 reads WSHSY; CDR2 reads SAAADI. DNA of the CDR3: TGCGCCAGCAGGGACAGATCCTTCTACAATGAGCAGTTCTTC. It codes for CASRDRSFYNEQFF.

This chain links TRBV7-9 with TRBJ1-4, with unresolved D. The V end lost 1 base, the J end lost 6 bases, and 12 bases lay between the germline ends. This CDR3 has 15 amino acids. The germline V gene has CDR1 SEHNR and CDR2 FQNEAQ (reference sequence). In DNA, the CDR3 is TGTGCCAGCAGCTTAGTCCCAAGGCCTGATGAAAAACTGTTTTTT. Its translation is CASSLVPRPDEKLFF.

This clone has a single count. The chain employs TRBV7-9 and TRBJ1-2; TRBD1 aligns across 7 bases. V gave up 5 bases and J gave up 7 bases; unmatched junction bases: 13. Per the germline V gene, CDR1 is SEHNR and CDR2 is FQNEAQ (reference sequence). The CDR3 extends over 15 amino acids. The CDR3 DNA reads TGTGCCAGCAGCCCCCCGACAGGGAGGGCTCTTGGCTACACCTTC. Protein: CASSPPTGRALGYTF.

Only one count was recorded for this clone. V gene TRBV5-1 combines with J gene TRBJ1-1, with 7 bases fitting TRBD1. Per germline, CDR1 SGHRS and CDR2 YFSETQ. Trimming cost V 5 bases and J 1 base; bases outside gene matches: 5. The CDR3 runs to 14 residues. CDR3 region: CASSITGENTEAFF. The CDR3, as DNA: TGCGCCAGCAGTATTACAGGGGAGAACACTGAAGCTTTCTTT.

The chain carries TRBV27 and TRBJ2-3; D is perhaps TRBD1 or TRBD2 (6 bases each). This CDR3 has 16 residues. V gave up 5 bases and J gave up 2 bases, with 17 bases separating them. In germline, CDR1 is MNHEY, CDR2 SMNVEV (reference sequence). CDR3 nucleotides: TGTGCCAGCAGTCCTAGAGCCGGGGGCCTCACAGATACGCAGTATTTT. It codes for CASSPRAGGLTDTQYF.

The rearrangement links TRBV28 to TRBJ2-5, with 10 bases that match TRBD1. Per the germline V gene, CDR1 is MDHEN and CDR2 is SYDVKM. The CDR3 extends over 14 amino acids. V lost 8 bases to trimming and J lost 4 bases; unmatched junction nucleotides: 7. The CDR3 DNA reads TGTGCCAGCTATGAGACAGGGGGCGGAGAGACCCAGTACTTC. Amino acid sequence: CASYETGGGETQYF.

Worth noting for this clone: One end of the junction is discordant with germline, which a read error may explain. The V call is TRBV30, the J call TRBJ1-1; TRBD1 agrees at 7 bases. Germline V gene data show CDR1 as GTSNPN and CDR2 as SVGIG (reference sequence). The CDR3 has 11 amino acids. CDR3 bases: TGTGCCTGGAGTAGGGACAGCCGGGCAGTCTTT. It codes for CAWSRDSRAVF.

The chain combines TRBV5-4 with TRBJ2-6; no reliable D call. V lost 0 bases to trimming and J lost 0 bases, with 4 bases between them. The CDR3 spans 15 residues. The germline V gene encodes CDR1 SGHNT and CDR2 YYREEE (reference sequence). The CDR3 DNA reads as TGTGCCAGCAGCTTGGGCCGCTCTGGGGCCAACGTCCTGACTTTC. This sequence encodes CASSLGRSGANVLTF.

The genes are TRBV10-3 and TRBJ2-1; TRBD2 agrees at 8 bases. Germline values: CDR1 ENHRY, CDR2 SYGVKD. With 9 bases clipped from V and 5 bases from J, the junction kept 12 bases outside the gene matches. The CDR3 is 15 amino acids. This chain's CDR3 is CAIARGSGVDNEQFF. CDR3 nucleotide sequence: TGTGCCATAGCCCGGGGTAGCGGGGTCGACAATGAGCAGTTCTTC.

The rearrangement joins TRBV28 to TRBJ2-1; TRBD2 agrees at 11 bases. Germline trimming cut 2 bases from V and 6 bases from J; bases unmatched to any gene: 6. The germline V gene has CDR1 MDHEN and CDR2 SYDVKM. This CDR3 spans 16 amino acids. CDR3: CASSLAASGRTNEQFF. In nucleotides, the CDR3 is TGTGCCAGCAGTTTAGCGGCTAGCGGGAGGACCAATGAGCAGTTCTTC.

This sequence joins TRBV10-2 and TRBJ2-7; D is ambiguous. CDR3 size: 14 residues. CDR1 is WSHSY and CDR2 is SAAADI in the germline V gene. Trimming removed 2 bases at V and 4 bases at J, with 12 bases between. The CDR3 coding sequence is TGCGCCAGCAGTGAGAATGGGGAACCTTACGAGCAGTACTTC. The encoded protein is CASSENGEPYEQYF.

V is TRBV7-2 and J is TRBJ2-7; 9 bases agree with TRBD1. Germline CDR1 reads SGHTA; CDR2 reads FQGNSA. V was pared by 5 bases and J by 5 bases, with 10 bases of the junction left unmatched. This CDR3 region has 15 residues. This chain's CDR3 is CASSIQGQGGNEQYF. CDR3 coding DNA: TGTGCCAGCAGCATCCAGGGACAGGGTGGCAACGAGCAGTACTTC.

The chain couples TRBV18 to TRBJ2-7; the D gene is possibly TRBD1 (6 bases). Per the germline V gene, CDR1 is KGHSH and CDR2 is LQKENI. The CDR3 covers 15 residues. V lost 0 bases to trimming and J lost 5 bases, with 14 bases between them. CDR3: CASSPPDRTFNEQYF. Written as DNA, the CDR3 is TGTGCCAGCTCACCACCGGACAGAACCTTTAACGAGCAGTACTTC.

This clone was seen a single time. V usage is TRBV19 and J usage is TRBJ2-5; unclear D gene. Germline V gene data show CDR1 as LNHDA and CDR2 as SQIVND (reference sequence). The CDR3 loop spans 13 amino acids. The germline V and J ends were trimmed by 2 bases and 2 bases, with 6 bases remaining between them. CDR3 loop: CASSIQVQETQYF. The CDR3 DNA sequence: TGTGCCAGTAGTATACAGGTTCAAGAGACCCAGTACTTC.

In DNA, the CDR3 is TGCGCCAGCAGCCCTGGGACTAGCGGGAGCAATGAGCAGTTCTTC. Translation: CASSPGTSGSNEQFF. V usage is TRBV5-1 and J usage is TRBJ2-1, with 14 bases aligning to TRBD2. V was clipped by 4 bases and J by 6 bases; unmatched bases: 3. Germline V lookup: CDR1 SGHRS, CDR2 YFSETQ. There are 15 residues in the CDR3.

The chain couples TRBV5-1 to TRBJ2-5; D is unclear. The CDR3 spans 14 residues. The germline gives CDR1 SGHRS, CDR2 YFSETQ. V was clipped by 0 bases and J by 1 base, with 7 bases between them. CDR3 protein: CASSLVSAQETQYF. The CDR3 coding sequence is TGCGCCAGCAGCTTGGTATCAGCCCAAGAGACCCAGTACTTC.

The chain has TRBV5-8 and TRBJ1-5; D is undetermined. Germline V gene lookup returns CDR1 SGHTS and CDR2 YDEGEE. The CDR3 covers 15 residues. Trimming removed 4 bases at V and 0 bases at J, with 11 bases between. In DNA, the CDR3 is TGTGCCAGCAGCCCACAGCATTATAGCAATCAGCCCCAGCATTTT. Residues: CASSPQHYSNQPQHF.

V is TRBV4-1 and J is TRBJ2-7, with 8 bases lining up with TRBD2. Losses at the gene ends were 1 base for V and 1 base for J; bases not matched to a gene: 6. Germline V gives CDR1 MGHRA, CDR2 YSYEKL. The length of the CDR3 is 16 residues. The CDR3 sequence: CASSQGYSGNSYEQYF. CDR3 DNA sequence: TGCGCCAGCAGCCAAGGGTATAGCGGGAATTCCTACGAGCAGTACTTC.

The chain has TRBV7-2 and TRBJ2-5, with TRBD2 identical over 10 bases. Losses at the gene ends were 4 bases for V and 4 bases for J; bases not matched to a gene: 6. Per germline, CDR1 SGHTA and CDR2 FQGNSA. This CDR3 region has 15 residues. The CDR3: CASSSLAGVVETQYF. CDR3 bases: TGTGCCAGCAGCTCGCTAGCGGGAGTGGTAGAGACCCAGTACTTC.

The V and J genes are TRBV5-1 and TRBJ1-5; unclear D gene. V gave up 0 bases and J gave up 0 bases, with 7 bases separating them. Germline lookup yields CDR1 SGHRS and CDR2 YFSETQ. The CDR3 contains 15 residues. The CDR3 region is CASSLEGNSNQPQHF. The CDR3 DNA reads as TGCGCCAGCAGCTTGGAAGGGAATAGCAATCAGCCCCAGCATTTT.

The chain recombines TRBV4-1 with TRBJ2-2; D possibly uses TRBD1 or TRBD2 (6 bases each). The CDR3 has 16 residues. Germline CDR1 is MGHRA and CDR2 is YSYEKL. Trimming pared 4 bases from V and 4 bases from J, leaving 16 bases between. The CDR3: CASSLRVGGGTGELFF. CDR3 coding DNA: TGCGCCAGCAGCCTTAGGGTAGGAGGGGGCACCGGGGAGCTGTTTTTT.

The V and J genes are TRBV2 and TRBJ2-2; 8 bases fit TRBD2. Per germline, CDR1 SNHLY and CDR2 FYNNEI. The V and J ends lost 2 bases and 0 bases, in that order; junction bases with no gene match: 2. The CDR3 covers 16 residues. CDR3 protein: CASSEMGLANTGELFF. The CDR3 DNA is TGTGCCAGCAGTGAAATGGGACTAGCGAACACCGGGGAGCTGTTTTTT.

The chain links TRBV18 to TRBJ2-1; weak D call: TRBD2 (5 bases). Germline V gene data show CDR1 as KGHSH and CDR2 as LQKENI. The CDR3 totals 12 residues. Trimming took 1 base from V and 7 from J, leaving 5 bases between them. The CDR3 DNA is TGTGCCAGCTCACCACGGACTAATGAGCAGTTCTTC. As protein: CASSPRTNEQFF.

CDR3 loop: CASRLALHTSYEQFF. CDR3 coding DNA: TGTGCAAGTCGCTTAGCACTCCATACTAGCTATGAGCAGTTCTTC. The genes are TRBV12-2 and TRBJ2-1; the D call in the table, TRBD2, was not verified against the DNA. TRBV12-2 represents a pseudogene. This CDR3 contains 15 residues.